What follows are 20 T cell receptor beta chains derived from one specimen sequenced in a study of immune characterization of retroperitoneal liposarcoma. TCRdb ran MiXCR on the PCR reads and lists one entry per CDR3 protein. The top ten hold about 21% of the sample, which has approximately 11,000 distinct CDR3 sequences, roughly 26% seen once. The sample was blood. Receptors originate from a male donor with retroperitoneal liposarcoma.

J is TRBJ2-1 and V is TRBV12-3 or TRBV12-4, with D perhaps matching TRBD1 (6 bases). This CDR3 contains 12 residues. The V and J ends lost 4 bases and 5 bases respectively, with 6 bases between them. CDR3 nucleotide sequence: TGTGCCAGCAGTTGGACAGACAATGAGCAGTTCTTC. Amino acids: CASSWTDNEQFF.

This clonotype is termed medium-sized. Here the CDR3 DNA reads TGTGCCAGCAGTTCCACGTCAGGGACAGGGGCGGGCGCTAGCACAGATACGCAGTATTTT. It encodes CASSSTSGTGAGASTDTQYF. The chain joins TRBV6-1 to TRBJ2-3; 10 bases are a match to TRBD1. Germline-derived CDR1 and CDR2 are MNHNS and SASEGT. The CDR3 totals 20 residues. V shed 5 bases and J 0 bases; nucleotides not matched to a gene: 17.

J is TRBJ1-4 and V is TRBV5-1; 7 nucleotides align to TRBD1. Looked up from germline, CDR1 is SGHRS and CDR2 is YFSETQ. The CDR3 loop spans 14 amino acids. The V gene end was trimmed by 7 bases and the J gene end by 4 bases; junction bases not matched to a gene: 7. The CDR3 coding sequence is TGCGCCAGCGGGCCAGGGGGAAATAATGAAAAACTGTTTTTT. This codes for CASGPGGNNEKLFF.

The V and J genes are TRBV6-1 and TRBJ1-4; TRBD1 matches at 9 bases. CDR1 is MNHNS and CDR2 is SASEGT in the germline V gene. The V segment lost 5 bases and the J segment 10 bases; nucleotides outside the gene matches: 8. The CDR3 covers 14 residues. CDR3 in amino acids: CASSSGTGIGKLFF. The CDR3 DNA is TGTGCCAGCAGTTCCGGGACAGGGATCGGAAAACTGTTTTTT.

In its sample, this clonotype was seen many times. The chain links TRBV11-3 to TRBJ2-3; D is uncertain. Trimming took 5 bases from V and 4 from J, leaving 10 bases between them. The CDR3 covers 13 residues. Per germline, CDR1 SGHNT and CDR2 YENEEA. DNA of the CDR3: TGTGCCAGCAGCCCTCCTGGATCAGATACGCAGTATTTT. This sequence encodes CASSPPGSDTQYF. Filled out from reference TRBV11-3 and TRBJ2-3, the complete variable domain reads EAGVVQSPRYKIIEKKQPVAFWCNPISGHNTLYWYLQNLGQGPELLIRYENEEAVDDSQLPKDRFSAERLKGVDSTLKIQPAELGDSAVYLCASSPPGSDTQYFGPGTRLTVL.

This clonotype has ten or more counts. The CDR3 here is CASSESGGIQPQHF. CDR3 nucleotides: TGTGCCAGCAGTGAGTCAGGGGGGATACAGCCCCAGCATTTT. The chain has TRBV6-1 and TRBJ1-5, with 7 bases identical to TRBD1. The CDR3 sequence is 14 residues long. The trim removed 3 bases at V and 7 bases at J, leaving 6 bases unmatched. Germline V gene sequence: CDR1 MNHNS, CDR2 SASEGT.

This clonotype was seen a few times. The rearrangement uses TRBV6-1 and TRBJ2-1, with 8 bases lining up with TRBD1. The assigned J gene may be wrong: the sequence end matches TRBJ2-7 better. CDR1 and CDR2 (germline): MNHNS, SASEGT. The CDR3 consists of 14 residues. The CDR3 loop is CASSEVQGAYEQYF. Written as DNA, the CDR3 is TGTGCCAGCAGTGAAGTACAGGGGGCCTACGAGCAGTACTTC.

This clonotype was seen a few times. The chain uses TRBV6-1 and TRBJ2-1, with 8 bases identical to TRBD1. CDR3 length: 16 amino acids. Per the germline V gene, CDR1 is MNHNS and CDR2 is SASEGT. J was trimmed by 2 bases and V by 4 bases; bases with no gene match: 7. The CDR3 here is CASSGRQGLPYNEQFF. As DNA, the CDR3 is TGTGCCAGCAGTGGTAGACAGGGGTTGCCCTACAATGAGCAGTTCTTC.

This clonotype was seen ten or more times. This may be a read error: a much more frequent sequence differs by one nucleotide. The gene calls are TRBV7-6 and TRBJ2-1, with TRBD1 identical over 8 bases. The CDR3 sequence is 17 residues long. The trim removed 0 bases at V and 13 bases at J, leaving 17 bases unmatched. Germline V lookup: CDR1 SGHVS, CDR2 FNYEAQ. The CDR3 DNA follows: TGTGCCAGCAGCTTAGCGTCCGGGGACAGGAGGACAGAGACCCAGTTCTTC. Its translation: CASSLASGDRRTETQFF.

There are a few counts of this clonotype. J is TRBJ2-6 and V is TRBV11-3; D remains ambiguous. V was cut by 5 bases and J by 0 bases, with 5 bases left in between. The CDR3 length is 14 residues. Germline CDR1 is SGHNT and CDR2 is YENEEA. The CDR3 protein is CASSPRSGANVLTF. CDR3 DNA: TGTGCCAGCAGCCCCCGCTCTGGGGCCAACGTCCTGACTTTC.

This clonotype was detected ten times or more. V and J are TRBV6-6 and TRBJ1-1, with a weak D call TRBD1 (6 bases). Germline CDR1 MNHNY, CDR2 SVGAGI (reference sequence). Trimming took off 6 bases at V and 1 base at J, with 9 bases between the two ends. The CDR3 length is 13 residues. This chain's CDR3 is CASRPGQNTEAFF. The CDR3 coding sequence is TGTGCCAGCAGACCGGGACAGAACACTGAAGCTTTCTTT.

This clonotype was seen a single time. The rearrangement joins TRBV12-3 or TRBV12-4 to TRBJ2-2, with a possible D match to TRBD2 (5 bases). The CDR3 extends over 15 amino acids. V gave up 4 bases and J gave up 6 bases, with 15 bases separating them. In DNA form, the CDR3 reads TGTGCCAGCAGTTCCCGACCGGGGATGGCCGGGGAGCTGTTTTTT. Its translation: CASSSRPGMAGELFF.

This clonotype was recorded at least ten times. This sequence joins TRBV27 and TRBJ1-6, with D possibly matching TRBD1 (6 bases). Trimming stripped 8 bases from V and 0 bases from J, with 11 bases between. Germline CDR1 MNHEY, CDR2 SMNVEV (reference sequence). The CDR3 has 15 amino acids. CDR3 sequence: CASGRGSSYNSPLHF. The CDR3 DNA reads as TGTGCCAGCGGCAGGGGAAGCTCCTATAATTCACCCCTCCACTTT.

This clonotype was detected only once. The genes are TRBV12-3 or TRBV12-4 and TRBJ2-1, with TRBD1 matching 7 bases. The CDR3 contains 15 residues. J gave up 3 bases and V 6 bases, and 8 bases lay outside the gene matches. CDR3 sequence reads: CASSQGQKNYNEQFF. In nucleotides, the CDR3 is TGTGCCAGCAGCCAGGGACAGAAGAACTACAATGAGCAGTTCTTC.

The chain uses TRBV6-1 and TRBJ2-4; tentative D call: TRBD1 (5 bases). Germline CDR1 reads MNHNS; CDR2 reads SASEGT. The CDR3 is 13 amino acids. V was trimmed by 5 bases and J by 5 bases, leaving 10 bases between them. DNA of the CDR3: TGTGCCAGCAGTTGGGAAGGGGAAAACATTCAGTACTTC. It translates to CASSWEGENIQYF.

V and J are TRBV25-1 and TRBJ1-3; 10 bases fit TRBD1. The CDR3 runs to 16 residues. The J segment lost 1 base and the V segment lost 4 bases, leaving 4 bases of the junction unmatched. CDR1 is MGHDK, CDR2 SYGVNS, per germline. The CDR3: CASSGWDRGSGNTIYF. CDR3 in DNA: TGTGCCAGCAGTGGATGGGACAGGGGATCTGGAAACACCATATATTTT.

This clonotype was observed many times. This rearrangement joins TRBV6-6 to TRBJ1-1; the D is unclear. The CDR3 extends over 12 amino acids. V was cut by 7 bases and J by 1 base, with 7 bases left in between. Germline V lookup: CDR1 MNHNY, CDR2 SVGAGI (reference sequence). CDR3 in DNA: TGTGCCAGCATCGCGGGGAACACTGAAGCTTTCTTT. Protein sequence: CASIAGNTEAFF.

This clonotype was picked up a small number of times. This chain links TRBV5-5 with TRBJ1-4; 7 bases align to TRBD1. The junction had 4 bases not matched to a gene; V was cut back by 0 bases and J by 8 bases. The CDR3 sequence is 14 residues long. Germline V gene data show CDR1 as SGHKS and CDR2 as YYEKEE (reference sequence). CDR3 sequence: CASSLDRGREKLFF. DNA for the CDR3: TGTGCCAGCAGCTTGGACAGGGGACGAGAAAAACTGTTTTTT. Looking up the rest from reference TRBV5-5 and TRBJ1-4 gives the full variable domain: DAGVTQSPTHLIKTRGQQVTLRCSPISGHKSVSWYQQVLGQGPQFIFQYYEKEERGRGNFPDRFSARQFPNYSSELNVNALLLGDSALYLCASSLDRGREKLFFGSGTQLSVL.

This clonotype was found once. The chain is built from TRBV4-1 and TRBJ2-5, with unresolved D. Looked up from germline, CDR1 is MGHRA and CDR2 is YSYEKL. Between the trimmed V and J ends, which lost 0 bases and 5 bases, there was a span of 7 bases. The CDR3 covers 13 residues. In nucleotides, the CDR3 is TGCGCCAGCAGCCAAGATAATCGGGAGACCCAGTACTTC. This encodes CASSQDNRETQYF.

V and J are TRBV5-1 and TRBJ2-1, with 10 nucleotides matching TRBD2. Germline CDR1 SGHRS, CDR2 YFSETQ. The CDR3 runs 16 residues. V trimming: 3 bases; J trimming: 8 bases; junction bases outside the gene matches: 11. DNA for the CDR3: TGCGCCAGCAGCTCAAAGCGGGGGGGCCTGTATGATGAGCAGTTCTTC. Its protein product is CASSSKRGGLYDEQFF.